The source of this T cell receptor beta chain is a study of blood T cell repertoires in COVID-19. Study at large: Acute and convalescent COVID-19 specimens originated in the United States, Italy and Spain.

Clinical histories supplied by participants themselves formed the basis of cohort assignment. The V end lost 4 bases, the J end lost 5 bases, and 7 bases lay between the germline ends. The germline V gene has CDR1 SGHTS and CDR2 YDEGEE. This CDR3 contains 12 residues. Method: immunoSEQ multiplex PCR; TCRdb's copy keeps in-frame clones and lacks some. The sample holds 250,000 to 300,000 clones, 90% seen once. The V gene is TRBV5-8, the J gene TRBJ1-5, with D unclear. This receptor was taken from a woman in her 30s who had recovered from COVID-19. Source material: PBMCs or T cells enriched from blood (not recorded which). The CDR3: CASSRQDQPQHF. CDR3 DNA: TGTGCCAGCAGCCGTCAGGATCAGCCCCAGCATTTT. Together with reference TRBV5-8 and TRBJ1-5, the CDR3 gives the full variable domain: EAGVTQSPTHLIKTRGQQATLRCSPISGHTSVYWYQQALGLGLQFLLWYDEGEERNRGNFPPRFSGRQFPNYSSELNVNALELEDSALYLCASSRQDQPQHFGDGTRLSIL.